The 9 T cell receptor beta chains reported below all come from one sample, sequenced in a study of blood T cell repertoires in COVID-19. The assay was immunoSEQ multiplex PCR, and TCRdb's table has in-frame clones only and misses some. This sample has about 140,000 clones, with around 80% found just once. What was sequenced was peripheral blood. Source of these receptors: a man in his 60s with acute or convalescent COVID-19.

DNA for the CDR3: TGTGCCAGTAGTATTCCTCTCGGGACTAGCGGGAATGAGCAGTTCTTC. Translation gives CASSIPLGTSGNEQFF. The chain carries TRBV19 and TRBJ2-1, with 12 nucleotides matching TRBD2. Per germline, CDR1 LNHDA and CDR2 SQIVND (reference sequence). The CDR3 is made up of 16 amino acids. V was clipped by 3 bases and J by 7 bases; unmatched bases: 7.

The rearrangement uses TRBV5-1 and TRBJ2-6, with D perhaps TRBD1 (5 bases). The CDR3 runs to 16 residues. Trimming cost V 0 bases and J 0 bases, with 7 bases left between them. Germline loops: CDR1 SGHRS, CDR2 YFSETQ. CDR3 sequence (DNA): TGCGCCAGCAGCTTGGGACAGTTCTCTGGGGCCAACGTCCTGACTTTC. It codes for CASSLGQFSGANVLTF.

CDR3 loop: CASSPRQGYGYTF. DNA of the CDR3: TGTGCCAGTAGTCCTAGACAGGGCTATGGCTACACCTTC. V and J are TRBV19 and TRBJ1-2; 7 nucleotides align to TRBD1. Germline V CDR1 and CDR2: LNHDA, SQIVND (reference sequence). V was pared by 5 bases and J by 4 bases, with 4 bases of the junction left unmatched. There are 13 residues in the CDR3.

V usage is TRBV6-5 and J usage is TRBJ2-1; a possible D gene is TRBD1 (6 bases). V gave up 5 bases and J gave up 13 bases, with 12 bases separating them. This CDR3 is 11 amino acids long. Germline CDR1 is MNHEY and CDR2 is SVGAGI. CDR3 region: CASSTNRVQFF. CDR3 DNA: TGTGCCAGCAGTACCAACAGGGTTCAGTTCTTC.

The chain's CDR3 is CATSVGGTGAETQYF. CDR3 DNA sequence: TGTGCCACCAGTGTGGGGGGGACAGGCGCAGAGACCCAGTACTTC. The rearrangement uses TRBV24-1 and TRBJ2-5; D might be TRBD1 (8 bases). The CDR3 consists of 15 residues. From germline, CDR1 is KGHDR and CDR2 SFDVKD. Trimming left V 5 bases short and J 4 bases short, with 16 bases between.

This clone was seen more than once but under ten times. The chain links TRBV5-1 to TRBJ2-5; 15 bases match TRBD2. The length of the CDR3 is 18 residues. V was pared by 1 base and J by 4 bases, with 8 bases of the junction left unmatched. The germline V gene has CDR1 SGHRS and CDR2 YFSETQ. CDR3 in amino acids: CASSLTGTSGRLGETQYF. The CDR3 bases are TGCGCCAGCAGCTTGACCGGGACTAGCGGGAGGCTTGGAGAGACCCAGTACTTC.

The chain is built from TRBV29-1 and TRBJ2-1; D may be TRBD2 (6 bases). Trimming took off 4 bases at V and 2 bases at J, with 21 bases between the two ends. Germline values: CDR1 SQVTM, CDR2 ANQGSEA. The CDR3 extends over 17 amino acids. CDR3 region: CSVGGLEGAAPYNEQFF. CDR3 bases: TGCAGCGTTGGGGGTCTGGAGGGAGCAGCCCCCTACAATGAGCAGTTCTTC.

The chain employs TRBV10-2 and TRBJ2-1, with 12 bases fitting TRBD1. The germline V gene has CDR1 WSHSY and CDR2 SAAADI. Trimming cost V 6 bases and J 1 base; bases outside gene matches: 10. There are 18 residues in the CDR3. CDR3 sequence: CASRPGQGAAGSYNEQFF. The DNA for the CDR3 is TGCGCCAGCAGACCGGGACAGGGGGCGGCAGGGTCCTACAATGAGCAGTTCTTC.

The chain couples TRBV12-3 or TRBV12-4 to TRBJ2-5, with 7 bases fitting TRBD1. The CDR3 is made up of 12 amino acids. V shed 5 bases and J 9 bases; nucleotides not matched to a gene: 6. This chain's CDR3 is CASSRDSQAQYF. CDR3 sequence (DNA): TGTGCCAGCAGTCGGGACAGTCAGGCCCAGTACTTC.